Described below is a single T cell receptor beta chain sequence and its context. CDR1 and CDR2 (germline): MDHEN, SYDVKM. This CDR3 is 15 amino acids long. V lost 2 bases and J 1 base, leaving 9 bases between the germline ends. The data derive from a study of blood T cells in healthy people across ages. A second PCR, run for about 7 to 12 cycles, used a sample-barcoded 5' primer plus a J-beta primer mix. Each CDR3 protein gets one entry after TCRdb re-called the 5' RACE reads with MiXCR. The sample consists of 1.2 million to 1.5 million distinct CDR3 sequences, 42% of them appearing once. Healthy Caucasians from Russia aged roughly 6 to 95 served as donors.

Sequenced sample: blood. The genes are TRBV28 and TRBJ2-4; perhaps TRBD2 as D (5 bases). This TCR was sampled from a woman in her late teens or twenties in good health. This chain's CDR3 is CASSLEGRAKNIQYF. CDR3 bases: TGTGCCAGCAGTTTAGAGGGTAGGGCCAAAAACATTCAGTACTTC.